Below, one T cell receptor (beta chain) is given with its context. Its antigen is as yet unknown. These data belong to a study of CD4+ T cells in melanoma. There are 19 residues in the CDR3. The germline V gene encodes CDR1 SGHRS and CDR2 YFSETQ. J was trimmed by 2 bases and V by 4 bases; bases with no gene match: 14. The repertoire was sequenced with immunoSEQ multiplex PCR; TCRdb's copy has only in-frame clones and lacks some. The sample includes fewer than 150,000 clones, about nine tenths of them seen just once. Regarding the study as a whole: A reported correlation linked neoantigen-specific CD4+ T cells to CD8+, macrophage and B cell function.

This clonotype originated in a human donor with melanoma. The rearrangement links TRBV5-1 to TRBJ2-3; 12 nucleotides line up with TRBD2. CDR3 DNA: TGCGCCAGCAGCCGTAAGAATGCGACTAGCGGGGGACCCACAGATACGCAGTATTTT. Translation: CASSRKNATSGGPTDTQYF.